In this sample, the clone carrying this T cell receptor (beta chain) turned up once. These data originate in a study of cytotoxic CD8 clonotypes in ibrutinib-treated CLL. Across the study: Sample averages reached around 270,000 productive templates and tens of thousands of productive rearrangements.

The data were produced by immunoSEQ multiplex PCR, yet TCRdb's version contains in-frame clones alone and is incomplete. The sample has roughly 49,000 clones; over 65% are singletons. This CDR3 is built from 16 residues. Germline V gene sequence: CDR1 MDHEN, CDR2 SYDVKM. The V segment lost 4 bases and the J segment 5 bases; nucleotides outside the gene matches: 11. This receptor was obtained from a human donor with chronic lymphocytic leukemia. The rearrangement links TRBV28 to TRBJ2-5; 9 bases are shared with TRBD1. The sample was PBMCs, taken after 24 months of ibrutinib treatment. The CDR3 sequence is CASSYPPGTGMETQYF. The DNA of the CDR3 is TGTGCCAGCAGTTACCCTCCAGGGACAGGGATGGAGACCCAGTACTTC.